The table lists the clone carrying this T cell receptor (beta chain) with many counts. What it recognizes is unknown. The germline V gene has CDR1 SNHLY and CDR2 FYNNEI. Trimming took off 4 bases at V and 5 bases at J, with 9 bases between the two ends. CDR3 length: 14 amino acids. TCRdb re-called the reads through MiXCR, storing one row per CDR3 protein. The data hold fewer than 80,000 distinct CDR3 sequences, with roughly 3.5% observed a single time. The data are from a study of T cell repertoires in cytomegalovirus infection. Study details: Both CMV infection and a matching HLA type were indicated by public TCR beta signatures. Study-level points and caveats: The study found HLA-C-restricted CMV-specific TCR beta clonotypes dominating the ex vivo response.

The V and J genes are TRBV2 and TRBJ1-6, with TRBD1 as a possible D gene (5 bases). This sequence originates from a human donor in good health (CMV status not recorded). Some clones in this sample may be carry-over from other donors' samples. Source material: PBMCs. CDR3 nucleotide sequence: TGTGCCAGCAGTGTGATAGGGGATAATTCACCCCTCCACTTT. Its translation: CASSVIGDNSPLHF.